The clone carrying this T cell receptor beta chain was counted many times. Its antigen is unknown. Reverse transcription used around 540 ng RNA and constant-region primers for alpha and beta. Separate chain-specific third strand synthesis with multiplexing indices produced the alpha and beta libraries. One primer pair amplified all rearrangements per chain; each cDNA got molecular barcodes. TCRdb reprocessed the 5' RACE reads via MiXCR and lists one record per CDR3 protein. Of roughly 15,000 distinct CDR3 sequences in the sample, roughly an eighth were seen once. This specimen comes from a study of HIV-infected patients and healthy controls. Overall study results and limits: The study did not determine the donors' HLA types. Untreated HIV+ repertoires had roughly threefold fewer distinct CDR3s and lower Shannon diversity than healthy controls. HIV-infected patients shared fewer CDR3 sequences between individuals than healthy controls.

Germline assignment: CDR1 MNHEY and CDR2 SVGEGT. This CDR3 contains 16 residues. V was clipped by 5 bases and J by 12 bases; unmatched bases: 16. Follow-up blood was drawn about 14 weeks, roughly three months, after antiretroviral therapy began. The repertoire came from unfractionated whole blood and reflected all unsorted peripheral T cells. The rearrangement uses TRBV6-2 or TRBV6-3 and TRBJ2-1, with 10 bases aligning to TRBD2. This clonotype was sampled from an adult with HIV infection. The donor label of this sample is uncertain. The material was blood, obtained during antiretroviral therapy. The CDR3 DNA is TGTGCCAGCAGTAACGGACTAGCGGCAATGAAAGGGGGGCAGTTCTTC. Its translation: CASSNGLAAMKGGQFF.